A selection of T cell receptor beta chains follows, all from one sample in a study of identical twins. TCRdb fed the 5' RACE reads into MiXCR, producing one record per CDR3 protein. The data show roughly 700,000 distinct CDR3 sequences, roughly 8% seen once. These same data were also listed under a study on yellow fever vaccine responses in identical twins.

Sequenced material: PBMCs. Receptors originate from a young woman in good health. The CDR3 runs from the conserved cysteine through the conserved F or W. The D gene is left open where the match is weak. A clone size is listed for some rows: how often the clone was seen (once, few, many), or a class if it is expanded.

CDR3,DNA,size,D,J,V
CAISPGLNSYEQYF,TGTGCCATTTCGCCGGGACTTAACTCCTACGAGCAGTACTTC,many,-,TRBJ2-7,TRBV10-3
CASSLSGGIFNEQFF,TGCGCCAGCAGCCTTAGCGGGGGGATTTTCAATGAGCAGTTCTTC,many,TRBD2,TRBJ2-1,TRBV5-1
CASSQDGTGIYEQYF,TGCGCCAGCAGCCAAGACGGGACAGGGATCTACGAGCAGTACTTC,few,TRBD1,TRBJ2-7,TRBV4-3
CASSQDRLAGGREQYF,TGCGCCAGCAGCCAAGATCGACTAGCGGGAGGGAGGGAGCAGTACTTC,few,TRBD2,TRBJ2-7,TRBV4-3
CSASVSGGLPYNEQFF,TGCAGTGCTAGTGTTAGCGGGGGGCTCCCTTACAATGAGCAGTTCTTC,-,TRBD2,TRBJ2-1,TRBV20-1
CASSYSGRGLTTAYTQYF,TGTGCCAGCAGTTACTCCGGGCGTGGGCTAACCACTGCCTATACGCAGTATTTT,-,-,TRBJ2-3,TRBV6-5
CSAGPGLRDEAFF,TGCAGTGCTGGACCGGGACTGAGGGATGAAGCTTTCTTT,few,-,TRBJ1-1,TRBV20-1
CASSLEFLAGTNTGELFF,TGTGCCAGCAGCTTGGAGTTTCTAGCGGGGACTAACACCGGGGAGCTGTTTTTT,few,TRBD2,TRBJ2-2,TRBV5-5
CAIRLLYDYNEQFF,TGTGCCATTAGACTACTATACGACTACAATGAGCAGTTCTTC,few,-,TRBJ2-1,TRBV6-1
CASSQIEDTQYF,TGTGCCAGCAGCCAGATAGAAGATACGCAGTATTTT,many,-,TRBJ2-3,TRBV4-2
CATSDFGSTGELFF,TGTGCCACCAGTGATTTCGGCAGCACCGGGGAGCTGTTTTTT,-,-,TRBJ2-2,TRBV24-1
CASSLSVGLAAYNEQFF,TGCGCCAGCAGCTTAAGTGTCGGACTAGCGGCCTACAATGAGCAGTTCTTC,many,TRBD2,TRBJ2-1,TRBV5-1
CASRDPGQGFNGEPHEQYF,TGTGCCAGCAGAGACCCGGGACAGGGGTTTAACGGTGAGCCCCACGAGCAGTACTTC,few,TRBD1,TRBJ2-7,TRBV6-4
CASSQDGGNYGYTF,TGCGCCAGCAGCCAAGATGGGGGGAACTATGGCTACACCTTC,few,-,TRBJ1-2,TRBV4-1
CDSPPGGPQETQYF,TGTGACTCTCCTCCGGGAGGCCCACAAGAGACCCAGTACTTC,many,TRBD2,TRBJ2-5,TRBV24-1
CASSLASRADTQYF,TGTGCCAGCAGCTTAGCGAGTAGGGCAGATACGCAGTATTTT,few,-,TRBJ2-3,TRBV7-2
CASSSGNGYTF,TGTGCCAGCAGTTCAGGGAATGGCTACACCTTC,few,-,TRBJ1-2,TRBV28